Listed here is a single T cell receptor (beta chain). Its antigen is not known. iRepertoire HTBI primers and Arm-PCR of CDR3 regions built TCR beta libraries. Via MiXCR, TCRdb re-called the multiplex PCR reads, giving one row per CDR3 protein. This sample has fewer than 550,000 distinct CDR3 sequences, with roughly 16% found just once. The CDR3 length is 17 residues. After removal of 3 bases from V and 4 bases from J, the junction contained 14 bases not matched to a gene. Germline V gives CDR1 SGHTA, CDR2 FQGTGA. Time point specified: newly diagnosed GD, antithyroid drugs for less than 3 months. Construction of the TCR library relied on RNA isolated from PBMCs. The data were obtained in a study of regulatory T cells in long-lasting Graves disease. Study-wide findings and caveats: Public clonotype sharing was higher in persistent than newly diagnosed patients.

The same sample was also studied in work on T cells in Graves' hyperthyroidism and ophthalmopathy.

Sequences were derived from peripheral blood mononuclear cells (PBMCs), sampled at new diagnosis, from a patient treated with antithyroid drugs. The chain uses TRBV7-3 and TRBJ2-5; 7 nucleotides align to TRBD1. The origin of this receptor is a woman aged 35-60 years with Graves disease. As DNA, the CDR3 is TGTGCCAGCAGCTTGGCCGGGACAGTTAGGTTTGCAGAGACCCAGTACTTC. Translating gives CASSLAGTVRFAETQYF. Filled out from reference TRBV7-3 and TRBJ2-5, the complete variable domain reads GAGVSQTPSNKVTEKGKYVELRCDPISGHTALYWYRQSLGQGPEFLIYFQGTGAADDSGLPNDRFFAVRPEGSVSTLKIQRTERGDSAVYLCASSLAGTVRFAETQYFGPGTRLLVL.